This is a list of T cell receptor beta chains from one sample in a study of OX40 agonist ivuxolimab in advanced cancers. Sequenced by immunoSEQ multiplex PCR; TCRdb stores in-frame clones only, minus some. The sample includes under 65,000 clones, about 80% of them seen just once. The source material was CD4+ or CD8+ T cells sorted from blood, sampled in a trial of the OX40 agonist ivuxolimab. The receptor set was obtained from an adult with an advanced solid tumor such as melanoma, head and neck, liver or kidney cancer. Each CDR3 is given with its conserved first and last residue. The D gene is left open where the match is weak. Part of the rows lack a size; the others show once, few, many or a class for expanded clones.

abundance: .
j_gene: TRBJ2-1
v_gene: TRBV18
d_gene: .
CDR3aa: CASSPRTAYNEQFF
CDR3nt: TGTGCCAGCTCACCCAGGACGGCCTACAATGAGCAGTTCTTC

abundance: once
j_gene: TRBJ1-1
v_gene: TRBV4-2
d_gene: TRBD1
CDR3aa: CASSLARGGTEAFF
CDR3nt: TGTGCCAGCAGCTTGGCCAGGGGGGGCACTGAAGCTTTCTTT

abundance: .
j_gene: TRBJ1-2
v_gene: TRBV12-5
d_gene: TRBD1
CDR3aa: CASGGQGIGYTF
CDR3nt: TGTGCTAGTGGGGGACAGGGAATAGGCTACACCTTC

abundance: few
j_gene: TRBJ1-5
v_gene: TRBV5-4
d_gene: .
CDR3aa: CASSRRDSNQPQHF
CDR3nt: TGTGCCAGCAGCCGCCGGGATAGCAATCAGCCCCAGCATTTT

abundance: .
j_gene: TRBJ2-2
v_gene: TRBV7-3
d_gene: TRBD1
CDR3aa: CASSSQGSGTGELFF
CDR3nt: TGTGCCAGCAGCTCACAGGGGTCGGGCACCGGGGAGCTGTTTTTT

abundance: .
j_gene: TRBJ2-7
v_gene: TRBV18
d_gene: .
CDR3aa: CASSPKGPAAYEQYF
CDR3nt: TGTGCCAGCTCGCCAAAAGGGCCAGCAGCCTACGAGCAGTACTTC

abundance: .
j_gene: TRBJ2-5
v_gene: TRBV20-1
d_gene: TRBD1
CDR3aa: CSEDRETQYF
CDR3nt: TGCAGTGAGGACAGGGAGACCCAGTACTTC

abundance: .
j_gene: TRBJ2-3
v_gene: TRBV7-6
d_gene: .
CDR3aa: CASSLAGASTDTQYF
CDR3nt: TGTGCCAGCAGCTTAGCAGGGGCTAGCACAGATACGCAGTATTTT

abundance: .
j_gene: TRBJ1-5
v_gene: TRBV7-9
d_gene: .
CDR3aa: CASSPAGRHQPQHF
CDR3nt: TGTGCCAGCAGCCCGGCCGGGAGGCATCAGCCCCAGCATTTT

abundance: .
j_gene: TRBJ2-1
v_gene: TRBV7-7
d_gene: TRBD2
CDR3aa: CASSLATWTSGINNEQFF
CDR3nt: TGTGCTAGCAGCTTAGCCACCTGGACTAGCGGGATTAACAATGAGCAGTTCTTC

abundance: .
j_gene: TRBJ2-7
v_gene: TRBV15
d_gene: TRBD2
CDR3aa: CATSRNKGTSGAYEQYF
CDR3nt: TGTGCCACCAGCAGAAACAAAGGGACTAGCGGGGCCTACGAGCAGTACTTC

abundance: few
j_gene: TRBJ1-3
v_gene: TRBV10-1
d_gene: .
CDR3aa: CASGSSGNTIYF
CDR3nt: TGCGCCAGCGGGAGCTCTGGAAACACCATATATTTT

abundance: .
j_gene: TRBJ2-1
v_gene: TRBV9
d_gene: TRBD2
CDR3aa: CASSPRGTSGNEQFF
CDR3nt: TGTGCCAGCAGCCCTAGGGGGACTAGCGGCAATGAGCAGTTCTTC

abundance: .
j_gene: TRBJ1-2
v_gene: TRBV25-1
d_gene: .
CDR3aa: CASRAPANYGYTF
CDR3nt: TGTGCCAGCAGAGCACCGGCTAACTATGGCTACACCTTC

abundance: .
j_gene: TRBJ2-7
v_gene: TRBV9
d_gene: .
CDR3aa: CASSVGSGQGTSEQYF
CDR3nt: TGTGCCAGCAGCGTAGGGTCCGGGCAGGGTACTTCCGAGCAGTACTTC